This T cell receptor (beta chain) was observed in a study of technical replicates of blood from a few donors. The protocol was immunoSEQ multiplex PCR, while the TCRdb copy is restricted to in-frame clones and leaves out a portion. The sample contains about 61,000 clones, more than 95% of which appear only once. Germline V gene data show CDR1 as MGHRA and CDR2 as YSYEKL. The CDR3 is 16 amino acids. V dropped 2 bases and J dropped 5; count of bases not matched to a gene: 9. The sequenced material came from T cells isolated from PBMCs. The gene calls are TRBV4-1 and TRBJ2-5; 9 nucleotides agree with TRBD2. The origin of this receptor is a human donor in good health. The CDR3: CASSQSGIAGVETQYF. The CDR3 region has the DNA TGCGCCAGCAGCCAAAGTGGCATAGCGGGAGTGGAGACCCAGTACTTC.